This T cell receptor (beta chain) was recovered during a study of beta chain features in type 1 diabetes. Across the whole study: Similarity in age, gender and cell yields was seen between patients and healthy donors. All samples combined gave about 100 million sorted cells for examination.

Expressed TCRB transcripts were sequenced because the entire RNA isolate underwent reverse transcription. The data were produced by immunoSEQ multiplex PCR, yet TCRdb's version contains in-frame clones alone and is incomplete. The sample lists 680,000 or so clones; 15% were seen once. The CDR3 totals 18 residues. CDR1 and CDR2 (germline): SGDLS, YYNGEE. The V segment lost 3 bases and the J segment 0 bases; nucleotides outside the gene matches: 7. Purities in excess of 95% were seen in all sorted populations. This clone was seen a few times. The sample consisted of naive CD4+ T cells from blood. The J gene is TRBJ2-7, the V gene TRBV9; 15 nucleotides line up with TRBD2. The sequence was obtained from a young man in good health. Written as DNA, the CDR3 is TGTGCCAGCAGCGCGGGGACTAGCGGGAGGCTCAGCTCCTACGAGCAGTACTTC. Translation gives CASSAGTSGRLSSYEQYF.